The 28 T cell receptor beta chains reported below all come from one sample, sequenced in a study of CD8 T cells in ankylosing spondylitis. Study-wide points: A motif in TCR beta, a set of under ten highly homologous variants, appeared characteristic of ankylosing spondylitis blood.

No antigen has been identified for these receptors. TCRdb passed the 5' RACE reads through MiXCR, listing each CDR3 protein once. Among roughly 670,000 distinct CDR3 sequences listed, roughly 19% were seen once. The sample consisted of blood, either unsorted or a sorted T cell fraction (not recorded which). All receptors derive from a male donor with ankylosing spondylitis.

This chain links TRBV11-2 with TRBJ1-2; D is unclear. V was pared by 2 bases and J by 1 base, with 5 bases between. The CDR3 contains 13 residues. Germline V CDR1 and CDR2: SGHAT, FQNNGV. The CDR3 loop reads CASSLTDNYGYTF. In DNA form, the CDR3 reads TGTGCCAGCAGCTTAACCGATAACTATGGCTACACCTTC.

This clonotype was detected only a few times. V and J are TRBV20-1 and TRBJ2-2, with 15 bases lining up with TRBD2. CDR1 DFQATT and CDR2 SNEGSKA come from the germline V gene (reference sequence). The CDR3 has 18 amino acids. The V and J ends lost 0 bases and 4 bases, in that order; junction bases with no gene match: 6. DNA of the CDR3: TGCAGTGCTAGAGATTTAGGACTAGCGGGAGGGTCCACCGGGGAGCTGTTTTTT. It is translated as CSARDLGLAGGSTGELFF.

With respect to this clonotype: A read error may produce the germline difference seen at one junction end. This rearrangement joins TRBV6-1 to TRBJ2-1, with D perhaps TRBD1 or TRBD2 (5 bases each). Germline loops: CDR1 MNHNS, CDR2 SASEGT. The CDR3 consists of 12 residues. The CDR3, as DNA: TGTGCCAGCAGGGAAGGGGACCGGCTTTTGTTCTTC. Protein sequence: CASREGDRLLFF.

The rearrangement uses TRBV4-3 and TRBJ2-1, with D possibly being TRBD2 (5 bases). V was shortened by 0 bases and J by 7 bases, with 10 bases between the two germline ends. The germline gives CDR1 LGHNA, CDR2 YSLEER. This CDR3 has 14 amino acids. CDR3 bases: TGCGCCAGCAGCCAAGATCCCTCGGGAAATGAGCAGTTCTTC. Protein sequence: CASSQDPSGNEQFF.

In its sample, this clonotype was seen a few times. The V and J genes are TRBV5-1 and TRBJ2-7; 8 positions match TRBD2. Germline V lookup: CDR1 SGHRS, CDR2 YFSETQ. The CDR3 is made up of 15 amino acids. V lost 0 bases and J lost 3; bases outside the gene matches: 5. This CDR3 reads CASSLAIGGGYEQYF. The CDR3 region has the DNA TGCGCCAGCAGCTTGGCTATCGGGGGGGGCTACGAGCAGTACTTC.

The chain is built from TRBV20-1 and TRBJ2-7, with 14 bases fitting TRBD2. This CDR3 has 15 amino acids. With V trimmed by 1 base and J by 2 bases, 1 base remained unmatched. Looked up from germline, CDR1 is DFQATT and CDR2 is SNEGSKA (reference sequence). CDR3 loop: CSARVTSGGAYEQYF. CDR3 DNA sequence: TGCAGTGCTAGAGTGACTAGCGGGGGGGCCTACGAGCAGTACTTC.

CDR3 residues: CASSIGTGSDTEAFF. The CDR3 nucleotides read TGTGCCAGCAGTATAGGGACAGGGTCTGACACTGAAGCTTTCTTT. The chain uses TRBV27 and TRBJ1-1, with 9 positions matching TRBD1. The CDR3 contains 15 residues. Germline-derived CDR1 and CDR2 are MNHEY and SMNVEV (reference sequence). Germline trimming cut 5 bases from V and 3 bases from J; bases unmatched to any gene: 7.

V usage is TRBV27 and J usage is TRBJ2-1; the match to TRBD1 covers 7 bases. Germline-derived CDR1 and CDR2 are MNHEY and SMNVEV (reference sequence). V trimming: 5 bases; J trimming: 5 bases; junction bases outside the gene matches: 6. The CDR3 runs 14 residues. The CDR3 region has the DNA TGTGCCAGCAGTCTGACAGGGTCGAACAATGAGCAGTTCTTC. Translated, it gives CASSLTGSNNEQFF.

The chain employs TRBV5-6 and TRBJ2-2, with D uncertain. V was clipped by 1 base and J by 7 bases, with 8 bases between them. The CDR3 totals 13 residues. From germline, CDR1 is SGHDT and CDR2 YYEEEE. The CDR3 bases are TGTGCCAGCAGCTTGAGTCCCTTCGGGGAGCTGTTTTTT. Protein sequence: CASSLSPFGELFF.

V and J are TRBV5-1 and TRBJ2-1; D gene uncertain. CDR3 length: 11 amino acids. Trimming cost V 8 bases and J 4 bases, with 7 bases left between them. Germline values: CDR1 SGHRS, CDR2 YFSETQ. The CDR3 spells CARSTYNEQFF. CDR3 coding DNA: TGCGCCAGGAGTACATACAATGAGCAGTTCTTC.

CDR3 protein: CASRTDRGLHNEQFF. CDR3 nucleotides: TGTGCCAGCAGGACGGACAGGGGACTCCACAATGAGCAGTTCTTC. This chain connects TRBV12-3 or TRBV12-4 to TRBJ2-1; 9 bases line up with TRBD1. The junction had 8 bases not matched to a gene; V was cut back by 6 bases and J by 5 bases. The CDR3 extends over 15 amino acids.

V is TRBV6-1 and J is TRBJ2-5; the match to TRBD2 covers 8 bases. V gave up 6 bases and J gave up 5 bases; unmatched junction bases: 8. This CDR3 is built from 14 residues. The V gene's germline CDR1 is MNHNS and CDR2 SASEGT. This CDR3 is CASSPGGTRETQYF. CDR3 DNA sequence: TGTGCCAGCAGCCCGGGGGGGACACGGGAGACCCAGTACTTC.

The gene calls are TRBV7-9 and TRBJ1-5, with 8 positions matching TRBD1. This CDR3 region has 16 residues. Losses at the gene ends were 5 bases for V and 0 bases for J; bases not matched to a gene: 6. Germline V gene lookup returns CDR1 SEHNR and CDR2 FQNEAQ (reference sequence). As DNA, the CDR3 is TGTGCCAGCAGCCGGACCGACAGGGGTAGCAATCAGCCCCAGCATTTT. Residues: CASSRTDRGSNQPQHF.

The chain recombines TRBV12-3 or TRBV12-4 with TRBJ1-1; 12 positions agree with TRBD1. The CDR3 is made up of 17 amino acids. V lost 6 bases, J lost 4 bases, and 12 bases stayed unmatched. CDR3 nucleotide sequence: TGTGCCAGCAGGGAGGGACAGGGGGCGAAGACGTTCACTGAAGCTTTCTTT. Translation: CASREGQGAKTFTEAFF.

The chain links TRBV3-1 to TRBJ2-3, with D possibly TRBD2 on 6 matching bases. This CDR3 region has 15 residues. Between the trimmed V and J ends, which lost 4 bases and 0 bases, there was a span of 11 bases. The germline gives CDR1 LGHDT, CDR2 YNNKEL (reference sequence). The CDR3 here is CASSRRTTSTDTQYF. The CDR3 DNA reads as TGTGCCAGCAGCCGGAGGACTACCAGCACAGATACGCAGTATTTT.

This clonotype was picked up a small number of times. The CDR3 reads CASSLRGGAANYGYTF. The CDR3 coding sequence is TGTGCCAGCAGTTTAAGGGGGGGCGCGGCTAACTATGGCTACACCTTC. The chain recombines TRBV27 with TRBJ1-2; D possibly corresponds to TRBD1 (6 bases). From germline, CDR1 is MNHEY and CDR2 SMNVEV (reference sequence). This CDR3 spans 16 amino acids. V lost 2 bases and J 0 bases, leaving 13 bases between the germline ends.

This clonotype was counted only a few times. The rearrangement links TRBV20-1 to TRBJ2-5; 8 bases line up with TRBD2. Trimming took 1 base from V and 1 from J; bases not matched to a gene: 2. The CDR3 covers 14 residues. The V gene's germline CDR1 is DFQATT and CDR2 SNEGSKA (reference sequence). CDR3 in DNA: TGCAGTGCTAGAGTAGCGGGAACCCAAGAGACCCAGTACTTC. It specifies CSARVAGTQETQYF.

This clonotype was counted between two and nine times. The chain combines TRBV24-1 with TRBJ1-1; no clear D gene. Per germline, CDR1 KGHDR and CDR2 SFDVKD. CDR3 size: 13 residues. The V and J ends lost 6 bases and 1 base respectively, with 8 bases between them. This CDR3 is CATSNNKNTEAFF. CDR3 bases: TGTGCCACCAGTAATAACAAGAACACTGAAGCTTTCTTT.

The chain has TRBV4-2 and TRBJ2-7; 12 bases match TRBD2. From germline, CDR1 is LGHNA and CDR2 YNFKEQ. Trimming removed 4 bases from V and 0 bases from J; junction bases left unmatched: 10. The CDR3 extends over 18 amino acids. The CDR3 DNA is TGTGCCAGCAGCCGCCGACTAGCGGGGGCTTTGAGCTCCTACGAGCAGTACTTC. Translation: CASSRRLAGALSSYEQYF.

This clonotype was picked up a small number of times. V gene TRBV2 combines with J gene TRBJ1-2; D unclear. V lost 4 bases and J lost 5, with 11 bases in between. This CDR3 region has 13 residues. In germline, CDR1 is SNHLY, CDR2 FYNNEI. CDR3 DNA: TGTGCCAGCAGTGCCCTTCAGAGATATGGCTACACCTTC. This gives the protein CASSALQRYGYTF.

The V call is TRBV15, the J call TRBJ1-6; no reliable D call. The V end was cut by 3 bases, the J end by 12 bases, with 15 bases between. From germline, CDR1 is LNHNV and CDR2 YYDKDF (reference sequence). CDR3 size: 14 residues. CDR3 sequence: CATSRGSLGLPLHF. CDR3 DNA: TGTGCCACCAGCAGGGGCAGTTTAGGGTTACCCCTCCACTTT.

CDR3 nucleotides: TGTGCCAGCAGCAAAAAGGGATTAAGGGACAGCTTACAAGAGACCCAGTACTTC. Translated: CASSKKGLRDSLQETQYF. V usage is TRBV21-1 and J usage is TRBJ2-5; the table's TRBD1 call for D was not verified on the DNA. TRBV21-1 is described as a pseudogene. The length of the CDR3 is 18 residues.

This clonotype was counted only a few times. In nucleotides, the CDR3 is TGTGCCAGCAGCCTGGCCCCTTCCTACAATGAGCAGTTCTTC. It yields the protein CASSLAPSYNEQFF. The J gene is TRBJ2-1, the V gene TRBV7-9; D uncertain. This CDR3 comprises 14 residues. Trimming took off 5 bases at V and 1 base at J, with 9 bases between the two ends. Germline assignment: CDR1 SEHNR and CDR2 FQNEAQ (reference sequence). The whole variable domain, filled in from reference TRBV7-9 and TRBJ2-1, reads DTGVSQNPRHKITKRGQNVTFRCDPISEHNRLYWYRQTLGQGPEFLTYFQNEAQLEKSRLLSDRFSAERPKGSFSTLEIQRTEQGDSAMYLCASSLAPSYNEQFFGPGTRLTVL.

This clonotype appeared a few times. The V and J genes are TRBV5-1 and TRBJ2-1, with a possible D match to TRBD2 (5 bases). Germline-derived CDR1 and CDR2 are SGHRS and YFSETQ. V lost 0 bases and J 8 bases, leaving 12 bases between the germline ends. This CDR3 is built from 14 residues. The CDR3 loop reads CASSLESSIDEQFF. The DNA of the CDR3 is TGCGCCAGCAGCTTGGAGTCTAGCATCGATGAGCAGTTCTTC.

At least ten counts were recorded for this clonotype. This chain joins TRBV7-3 and TRBJ2-1; 15 bases map to TRBD2. Germline CDR1 and CDR2: SGHTA and FQGTGA. The CDR3 runs 17 residues. The V gene end was trimmed by 2 bases and the J gene end by 6 bases; junction bases not matched to a gene: 5. CDR3 nucleotides: TGTGCCAGCAGCTTACAGGGGGGACTAGCGGGAGGCAATGAGCAGTTCTTC. Translation gives CASSLQGGLAGGNEQFF.

This clonotype showed up just a few times. This CDR3 is CASSLSSPQETQYF. In nucleotides, the CDR3 is TGTGCCAGCAGTTTATCTAGCCCACAAGAGACCCAGTACTTC. The chain is built from TRBV12-3 or TRBV12-4 and TRBJ2-5, with D possibly TRBD2 on 5 matching bases. V lost 2 bases and J 2 bases, leaving 9 bases between the germline ends. The CDR3 loop spans 14 amino acids.

The J gene is TRBJ1-2, the V gene TRBV4-2; 10 nucleotides line up with TRBD1. CDR1 is LGHNA, CDR2 YNFKEQ, per germline. Trimming took 6 bases from V and 4 from J; bases not matched to a gene: 8. CDR3 size: 15 residues. This chain's CDR3 is CASSPTGGAGYGYTF. The DNA of the CDR3 is TGTGCCAGCAGTCCGACAGGGGGCGCCGGCTATGGCTACACCTTC.

The sample holds a few counts of this clonotype. The V gene is TRBV29-1, the J gene TRBJ2-7, with TRBD2 identical over 7 bases. CDR1 and CDR2 (germline): SQVTM, ANQGSEA. The CDR3 has 14 amino acids. Trimming removed 4 bases from V and 5 bases from J; junction bases left unmatched: 11. CDR3 residues: CSVGLAGRVNEQYF. The DNA of the CDR3 is TGCAGCGTTGGCTTGGCAGGGAGGGTCAACGAGCAGTACTTC.